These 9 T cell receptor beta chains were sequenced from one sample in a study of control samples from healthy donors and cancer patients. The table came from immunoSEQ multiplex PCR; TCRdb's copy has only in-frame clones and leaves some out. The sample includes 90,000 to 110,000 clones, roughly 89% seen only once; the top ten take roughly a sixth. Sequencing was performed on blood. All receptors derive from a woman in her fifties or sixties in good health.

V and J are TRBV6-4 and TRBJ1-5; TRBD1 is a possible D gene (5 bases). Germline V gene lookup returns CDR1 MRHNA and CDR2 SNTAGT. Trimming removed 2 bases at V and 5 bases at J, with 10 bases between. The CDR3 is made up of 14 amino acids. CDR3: CASSDGTGHQPQHF. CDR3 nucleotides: TGTGCCAGCAGTGACGGGACGGGGCATCAGCCCCAGCATTTT.

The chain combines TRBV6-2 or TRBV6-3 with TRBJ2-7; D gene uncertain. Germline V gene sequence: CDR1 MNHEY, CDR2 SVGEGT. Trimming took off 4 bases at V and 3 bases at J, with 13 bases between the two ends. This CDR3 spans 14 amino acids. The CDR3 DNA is TGTGCCAGCAGTTGGCTTGGTGGGAACTACGAGCAGTACGTC. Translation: CASSWLGGNYEQYV.

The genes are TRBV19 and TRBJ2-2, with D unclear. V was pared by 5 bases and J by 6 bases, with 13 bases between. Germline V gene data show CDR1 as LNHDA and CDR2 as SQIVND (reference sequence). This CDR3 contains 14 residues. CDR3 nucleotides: TGTGCCAGTAGTTGGAGAGGCCCGGCCGGGGAGCTGTTTTTT. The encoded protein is CASSWRGPAGELFF.

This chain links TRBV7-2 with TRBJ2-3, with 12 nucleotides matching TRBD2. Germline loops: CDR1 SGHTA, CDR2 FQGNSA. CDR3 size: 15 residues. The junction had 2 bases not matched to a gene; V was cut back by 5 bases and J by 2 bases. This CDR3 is CASSGLAGFTDTQYF. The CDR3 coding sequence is TGTGCCAGCAGCGGACTAGCGGGATTCACAGATACGCAGTATTTT.

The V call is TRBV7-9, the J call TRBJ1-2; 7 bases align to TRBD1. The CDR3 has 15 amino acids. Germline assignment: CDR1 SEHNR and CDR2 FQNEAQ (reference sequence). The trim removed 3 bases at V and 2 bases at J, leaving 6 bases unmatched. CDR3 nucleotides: TGTGCCAGCAGCTTTACAGGGGTATGGAACTATGGCTACACCTTC. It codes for CASSFTGVWNYGYTF.

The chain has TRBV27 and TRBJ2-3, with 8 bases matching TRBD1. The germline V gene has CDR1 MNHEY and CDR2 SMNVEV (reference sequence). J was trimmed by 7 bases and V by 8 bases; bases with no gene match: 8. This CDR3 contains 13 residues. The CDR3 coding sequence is TGTGCCAGCCGCAGGACAGGGCAAAATACGCAGTATTTT. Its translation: CASRRTGQNTQYF.

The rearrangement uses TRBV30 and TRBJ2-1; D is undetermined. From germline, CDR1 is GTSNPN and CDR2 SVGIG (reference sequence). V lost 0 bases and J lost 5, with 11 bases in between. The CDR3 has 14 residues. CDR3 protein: CAWSVPDGNNEQFF. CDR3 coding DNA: TGTGCCTGGAGTGTACCCGACGGCAACAATGAGCAGTTCTTC.

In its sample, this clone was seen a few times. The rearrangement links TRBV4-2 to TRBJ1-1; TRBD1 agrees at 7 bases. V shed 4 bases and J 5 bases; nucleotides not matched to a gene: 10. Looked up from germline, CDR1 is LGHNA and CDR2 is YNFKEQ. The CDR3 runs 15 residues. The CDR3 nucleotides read TGTGCCAGCAGCCCCGGGGGGGCAGGGGGTACTGAAGCTTTCTTT. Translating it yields CASSPGGAGGTEAFF.

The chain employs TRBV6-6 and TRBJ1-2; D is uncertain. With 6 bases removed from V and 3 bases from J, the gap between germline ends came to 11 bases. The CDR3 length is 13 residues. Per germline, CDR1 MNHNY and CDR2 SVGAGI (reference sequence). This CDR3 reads CASSQVPYYGYTF. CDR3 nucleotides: TGTGCCAGCAGCCAGGTACCCTACTATGGCTACACCTTC.